These T cell receptor beta chains were read from a single sample in a study of T-cell reconstitution after alpha-beta-depleted transplantation in children. TCRdb re-analysed the PCR reads in MiXCR, keeping a single row per CDR3 protein. The sample has hundreds of thousands of distinct CDR3 sequences, around 15% seen once; the top ten hold about 4.6%. Here the sequenced sample was PBMCs, mostly from graft donor cells, taken 360 days after TCRalphabeta/CD19-depleted stem cell transplant. These receptor sequences come from a male patient between 5 and 17 years old who had a stem cell transplant for acute lymphoblastic leukemia, so the T cells may come from the graft donor. Each CDR3 is given with its conserved first and last residue. A D gene is named only where the DNA matches it firmly. Some rows mark clone size as missing; the rest say once, few, many or name a class of expanded clone.

abundance	d_gene	v_gene	j_gene	CDR3nt	CDR3aa
few	TRBD2	TRBV5-1	TRBJ2-7	TGCGCCAGCAGCTTGCCGGGACTAGCGGGAGGGACCCACGAGCAGTACTTC	CASSLPGLAGGTHEQYF
.	TRBD2	TRBV3-1	TRBJ2-1	TGTGCCAGCAGCCAAATAAGCGGGAGCGGCGAGCAGTTCTTC	CASSQISGSGEQFF
few	.	TRBV12-3/TRBV12-4	TRBJ2-7	TGTGCCAGCAGTTCGGTACAGGGCTACGAGCAGTACTTC	CASSSVQGYEQYF
.	TRBD2	TRBV6-2/TRBV6-3	TRBJ2-7	TGTGCCAGCAGTTACTCTAGCGGGCTGACCTACGAGCAGTACTTC	CASSYSSGLTYEQYF
once	TRBD1	TRBV19	TRBJ1-1	TGTGCCAGTAGGCGAACAGGGGGCTCGAACACTGAAGCTTTCTTT	CASRRTGGSNTEAFF
.	TRBD2	TRBV11-2	TRBJ2-6	TGTGCCAGCAGCTGGAGGACTAGCGGGAGTTACAGCTCTGGGGCCAACGTCCTGACTTTC	CASSWRTSGSYSSGANVLTF
few	.	TRBV27	TRBJ2-7	TGTGCCAGCAGTTCTACGCGGAGCTCCTACGAGCAGTACTTC	CASSSTRSSYEQYF
few	TRBD1	TRBV5-4	TRBJ1-1	TGTGCCAGCAGCTCGAACAGGGGGCTAGGCACTGAAGCTTTCTTT	CASSSNRGLGTEAFF
.	TRBD2	TRBV7-8	TRBJ2-1	TGTGCCAGCAGCTTACAGACTAGCGGGGACCTAAACAATGAGCAGTTCTTC	CASSLQTSGDLNNEQFF
many	TRBD2	TRBV20-1	TRBJ2-3	TGCAGTGCTAGAGATCTGCTCGCGGGAGGGCCCACAGATACGCAGTATTTT	CSARDLLAGGPTDTQYF
few	.	TRBV10-1	TRBJ2-7	TGCGCCAGCAGCGAACTGGGGGCTTCTTACGAGCAGTACTTC	CASSELGASYEQYF
few	.	TRBV7-9	TRBJ1-1	TGTGCCAGCAGCGCCGGGACTCCAAGGGCTTTCTTT	CASSAGTPRAFF
.	TRBD2	TRBV7-9	TRBJ2-7	TGTGCCAGCACCCAGGTGTTAGCGGGATACTACGAGCAGTACTTC	CASTQVLAGYYEQYF
many	.	TRBV2	TRBJ2-7	TGTGCCAGCAGTGAAGACAGGGCCCACGAGCAGTACTTC	CASSEDRAHEQYF
.	TRBD1	TRBV5-1	TRBJ2-2	TGCGCCAGCAGCTCTCCTGACAGGGGGCAAACCGGGGAGCTGTTTTTT	CASSSPDRGQTGELFF
.	TRBD1	TRBV5-6	TRBJ2-5	TGTGCCAGCAGCTGGGACAGGGGGCTGGTGGAGACCCAGTACTTC	CASSWDRGLVETQYF
.	TRBD1	TRBV5-1	TRBJ2-4	TGCGCCAGCAGCTGGGGACAGGGCTCCAAAAACATTCAGTACTTC	CASSWGQGSKNIQYF
many	.	TRBV20-1	TRBJ2-7	TGCAGTACCGGGACTCCGCCCTACGAGCAGTACTTC	CSTGTPPYEQYF
.	TRBD1	TRBV7-3	TRBJ1-1	TGTGCCAGCGGCTTCTGGGCAGGGGGTGGCTCGATGAACACTGAAGCTTTCTTT	CASGFWAGGGSMNTEAFF
few	.	TRBV7-9	TRBJ2-1	TGTGCCAGCAGCTTAAAGACACCAATTTACAATGAGCAGTTCTTC	CASSLKTPIYNEQFF
.	.	TRBV20-1	TRBJ2-3	TGCAGTGCTAGAGGCCTGGGACCTCGCACAGATACGCAGTATTTT	CSARGLGPRTDTQYF
.	TRBD2	TRBV7-3	TRBJ2-5	TGTGCCAGCAGCTTACGGGGTCCGACTAGCGGGAGAGAAGAGACCCAGTACTTC	CASSLRGPTSGREETQYF
few	TRBD1	TRBV12-3/TRBV12-4	TRBJ1-2	TGTGCCAGCGGCCCACAGGGGGCTTTTGGCTACACCTTC	CASGPQGAFGYTF
.	TRBD1	TRBV5-4	TRBJ2-1	TGTGCCAGCAGCCCCGGGACAGGGTCGCTAAATGAGCAGTTCTTC	CASSPGTGSLNEQFF
.	.	TRBV6-2/TRBV6-3	TRBJ2-1	TGTGCCAGCAGTTATGCCTTAAAGGGTAGAAGGGAGTTCTTC	CASSYALKGRREFF
few	TRBD2	TRBV5-1	TRBJ2-5	TGCGCCAGCAGCTTTTCGGGGGGTGCAGAGACCCAGTACTTC	CASSFSGGAETQYF
few	TRBD2	TRBV5-1	TRBJ2-7	TGCGCCAGCAGCTTGGATTTTACTAGCGGGATGATCGGCGAGCAGTACTTC	CASSLDFTSGMIGEQYF
.	.	TRBV5-1	TRBJ2-7	TGCGCCAGCAGCTCGAGAACCAGGCGCTCCTACGAGCAGTACTTC	CASSSRTRRSYEQYF
few	.	TRBV18	TRBJ2-1	TGTGCCAGCTCACCGAGGGGTTCCGACTACAATGAGCAGTTCTTC	CASSPRGSDYNEQFF
many	.	TRBV5-1	TRBJ2-1	TGCGCCAGCAGCTATAGCGCTAGCTCCTACAATGAGCAGTTCTTC	CASSYSASSYNEQFF
.	TRBD1	TRBV29-1	TRBJ2-7	TGCAGCGTTCGAATTCCGGGACAGTCCACCGAGCAGTACTTC	CSVRIPGQSTEQYF
few	.	TRBV10-2	TRBJ2-7	TGCGCCAGCGGCCGGACATCCCACGAGCAGTACTTC	CASGRTSHEQYF
few	.	TRBV14	TRBJ2-3	TGTGCCAGCAGCCGCCAGGATACGCAGTATTTT	CASSRQDTQYF
few	TRBD2	TRBV5-1	TRBJ2-1	TGCGCCAGCGGGCTAGCGGGAGGGCCGGTAGAGCAGTTCTTC	CASGLAGGPVEQFF
many	.	TRBV13	TRBJ2-3	TGTGCCAGCAGCCCACCGGTCCCTGGTACGCAGTATTTT	CASSPPVPGTQYF
many	.	TRBV7-8	TRBJ2-1	TGTGCCAGCAGCTTGGAGAACAATGAGCAGTTCTTC	CASSLENNEQFF
few	.	TRBV20-1	TRBJ1-3	TGCAGTGCTAGATCACAGGTCGGGGCTGGAAACACCATATATTTT	CSARSQVGAGNTIYF
.	.	TRBV21-1	TRBJ2-7	TGTGCCAGTTCTCCCCCTCGGGGGCGGCATCTCGAGCAGTACTTC	CASSPPRGRHLEQYF
.	.	TRBV10-1	TRBJ2-3	TGCGCCAGCAGTGAAACATTGGCGGCCCTTAACACAGATACGCAGTATTTT	CASSETLAALNTDTQYF
few	TRBD2	TRBV29-1	TRBJ2-6	TGCAGCGTTGTTGGGATTCTAGCGGGAGATGGGGCCAACGTCCTGACTTTC	CSVVGILAGDGANVLTF
few	TRBD2	TRBV27	TRBJ2-2	TGTGCCGGAGCAAGGGCGGGAGGTCTGCCCGGGGAGCTGTTTTTT	CAGARAGGLPGELFF
.	TRBD1	TRBV20-1	TRBJ1-1	TGCAGTGCTCCACAGCAGGGGGCCATGAACACTGAAGCTTTCTTT	CSAPQQGAMNTEAFF
few	.	TRBV5-1	TRBJ2-7	TGCGCCAGCAGCCCTGCCGACTTCTACGAGCAGTACTTC	CASSPADFYEQYF
.	TRBD1	TRBV12-3/TRBV12-4	TRBJ1-5	TGTACCAGCTGTTCCGGACAGGGGCGAATCATTAGCAATCAGCCCCAGCATTTT	CTSCSGQGRIISNQPQHF
.	.	TRBV20-1	TRBJ2-4	TGCAGTGCCATACAGCCGGGATACCAGTACTTC	CSAIQPGYQYF
few	TRBD2	TRBV6-2/TRBV6-3	TRBJ2-1	TGTGCCAGCAGTCCGCGCGGGAGGGGTTACAATGAGCAGTTCTTC	CASSPRGRGYNEQFF